This entry lists 32 T cell receptor beta chains sequenced from one sample in a study of blood T cell repertoires in COVID-19 (dated by TCRdb to about 2020). Libraries were prepared through the immunoSEQ multiplex PCR assay. Drawn from immuneACCESS, this table holds only the in-frame rearrangements with V and J called that TCRdb kept. Clones are partly lost; checked studies trace under half to an unresolved V gene and leave the rest unexplained. The sample profile shows approximately 300,000 clones; around four fifths of them were found once. The top ten clones comprise around 4.2% of the sample. Sequencing was carried out using peripheral blood. These receptors came from a woman aged 45-60 years with active or convalescent COVID-19.

In this sample, this clone turned up many times. The chain joins TRBV14 to TRBJ2-7, with TRBD2 matching 7 bases. Germline loops: CDR1 SGHDN, CDR2 FVKESK. Trimming cost V 4 bases and J 3 bases; bases outside gene matches: 6. The CDR3 is 14 residues long. In DNA form, the CDR3 reads TGTGCCAGCAGCCGGGGGGGAAGTCTCTACGAGCAGTACTTC. It translates to CASSRGGSLYEQYF.

The chain carries TRBV7-9 and TRBJ1-1, with 7 nucleotides matching TRBD1. V lost 0 bases, J lost 2 bases, and 6 bases stayed unmatched. Germline-derived CDR1 and CDR2 are SEHNR and FQNEAQ (reference sequence). The CDR3 runs to 16 residues. CDR3 amino acids: CASSLAGAGGNTEAFF. CDR3 nucleotide sequence: TGTGCCAGCAGCTTAGCGGGGGCAGGGGGTAACACTGAAGCTTTCTTT.

This clone occurred once. The chain uses TRBV11-2 and TRBJ2-7; 12 bases are shared with TRBD2. CDR3 length: 16 amino acids. Germline CDR1 and CDR2: SGHAT and FQNNGV. V lost 4 bases to trimming and J lost 6 bases; unmatched junction nucleotides: 10. CDR3 residues: CASSSPRLAGVAEQYF. In nucleotides, the CDR3 is TGTGCCAGCAGCTCCCCTAGACTAGCGGGAGTGGCCGAGCAGTACTTC.

This clone was observed a few times. The rearrangement joins TRBV6-5 to TRBJ1-1, with D tentatively TRBD1 (5 bases). Germline V gene sequence: CDR1 MNHEY, CDR2 SVGAGI. With 7 bases removed from V and 1 base from J, the gap between germline ends came to 13 bases. There are 14 residues in the CDR3. CDR3 residues: CASIRSGGNTEAFF. CDR3 bases: TGTGCCAGCATTCGCTCGGGGGGGAACACTGAAGCTTTCTTT.

J is TRBJ2-7 and V is TRBV3-1 (or the pseudogene TRBV3-2), with a weak D call TRBD2 (6 bases). This CDR3 comprises 13 residues. CDR1 and CDR2 from the germline V gene are LGHDT and YNNKEL (reference sequence). Trimming left V 4 bases short and J 6 bases short, with 13 bases between. DNA of the CDR3: TGTGCCAGCAGCCCTCGAGGAGGGACCGAGCAGTACTTC. Protein product: CASSPRGGTEQYF.

The rearrangement joins TRBV15 to TRBJ2-6, with 7 positions matching TRBD2. V gave up 5 bases and J gave up 3 bases; unmatched junction bases: 7. The CDR3 contains 16 residues. Per the germline V gene, CDR1 is LNHNV and CDR2 is YYDKDF (reference sequence). CDR3 sequence (DNA): TGTGCCACCAGCGGTCAGACTAGCATTGGGGCCAACGTCCTGACTTTC. Protein sequence: CATSGQTSIGANVLTF.

The rearrangement links TRBV19 to TRBJ1-2, with a possible D match to TRBD1 (5 bases). This CDR3 has 11 residues. Trimming took 2 bases from V and 7 from J, leaving 5 bases between them. CDR1 is LNHDA and CDR2 is SQIVND in the germline V gene (reference sequence). The chain's CDR3 is CASSIQGGYTF. CDR3 coding DNA: TGTGCCAGTAGTATACAGGGTGGCTACACCTTC.

The chain employs TRBV3-1 (or the pseudogene TRBV3-2) and TRBJ1-1, with TRBD1 identical over 8 bases. V shed 4 bases, J shed 1 base, and the junction held 8 bases outside the gene matches. Germline V gene data show CDR1 as LGHDT and CDR2 as YNNKEL (reference sequence). This CDR3 spans 16 amino acids. CDR3 DNA: TGTGCCAGCAGCCTGGGCACAGGGGGAAAGAACACTGAAGCTTTCTTT. It yields the protein CASSLGTGGKNTEAFF.

The genes are TRBV3-1 (or the pseudogene TRBV3-2) and TRBJ1-5; 7 bases match TRBD1. The CDR3 is made up of 13 amino acids. V was pared by 3 bases and J by 7 bases, with 3 bases of the junction left unmatched. CDR1 is LGHDT and CDR2 is YNNKEL in the germline V gene (reference sequence). The CDR3 DNA is TGTGCCAGCAGCCAGACAGGGCACCAGCCCCAGCATTTT. Encoded protein: CASSQTGHQPQHF.

The CDR3 sequence is CASSLGLPGAGELFF. DNA for the CDR3: TGTGCCAGCAGCTTAGGTCTACCAGGGGCCGGGGAGCTGTTTTTT. The chain links TRBV9 to TRBJ2-2; a possible D gene is TRBD1 (6 bases). This CDR3 spans 15 amino acids. Germline V gene sequence: CDR1 SGDLS, CDR2 YYNGEE. V was pared by 4 bases and J by 6 bases, with 16 bases between. Variable domain in full (rest from reference TRBV9 and TRBJ2-2): DSGVTQTPKHLITATGQRVTLRCSPRSGDLSVYWYQQSLDQGLQFLIQYYNGEERAKGNILERFSAQQFPDLHSELNLSSLELGDSALYFCASSLGLPGAGELFFGEGSRLTVL.

This rearrangement joins TRBV5-6 to TRBJ2-3, with 14 bases matching TRBD2. The trim removed 5 bases at V and 3 bases at J, leaving 8 bases unmatched. This CDR3 has 17 residues. CDR1 SGHDT and CDR2 YYEEEE come from the germline V gene. CDR3: CASSLSGLAGVTDTQYF. CDR3 sequence (DNA): TGTGCCAGCAGTCTGTCGGGACTAGCGGGAGTGACAGATACGCAGTATTTT.

J is TRBJ2-1 and V is TRBV7-9, with TRBD2 matching over 11 bases. The CDR3 loop spans 15 amino acids. Trimming removed 6 bases from V and 8 bases from J; junction bases left unmatched: 9. Germline-derived CDR1 and CDR2 are SEHNR and FQNEAQ (reference sequence). In DNA, the CDR3 is TGTGCCAGCAGTTTTATACTAGCGGGAGACTATGAGCAGTTCTTC. It is translated as CASSFILAGDYEQFF.

The V gene is TRBV7-2, the J gene TRBJ1-3, with unresolved D. Germline values: CDR1 SGHTA, CDR2 FQGNSA. Trimming shortened V by 4 bases and J by 4 bases, and 20 bases separated the two germline ends. CDR3 length equals 17 residues. The CDR3 here is CASSSLPGSNAGNTIYF. For the CDR3, the DNA is TGTGCCAGCAGCTCCCTCCCGGGAAGCAACGCCGGAAACACCATATATTTT.

The genes are TRBV5-5 and TRBJ2-2; TRBD2 matches 10 bases. From germline, CDR1 is SGHKS and CDR2 YYEKEE (reference sequence). The CDR3 is made up of 15 amino acids. J gave up 4 bases and V 0 bases, and 0 bases lay outside the gene matches. The CDR3 nucleotides are TGTGCCAGCAGCTTGGGACTAGCGGGCACCGGGGAGCTGTTTTTT. Translation: CASSLGLAGTGELFF.

The sample holds one count of this clone. This chain uses TRBV7-2 with TRBJ2-7; a weak D match, TRBD1 (5 bases). The V and J ends lost 2 bases and 5 bases respectively, with 10 bases between them. CDR3 length equals 13 residues. CDR1 and CDR2 (germline): SGHTA, FQGNSA. Written as DNA, the CDR3 is TGTGCCAGCAGCTTACAGGGATTCAACGAGCAGTACTTC. Translated: CASSLQGFNEQYF.

This clone came up once. The V gene is TRBV5-4, the J gene TRBJ1-1; the D gene is possibly TRBD1 (5 bases). The CDR3 is made up of 16 amino acids. V dropped 4 bases and J dropped 1 base, with 17 bases sitting between them. From germline, CDR1 is SGHNT and CDR2 YYREEE (reference sequence). In DNA, the CDR3 is TGTGCCAGCAGCCCCGGGGGGAGGAGGGGGAACACTGAAGCTTTCTTT. This codes for CASSPGGRRGNTEAFF.

This chain connects TRBV5-1 to TRBJ2-3, with TRBD2 matching 8 bases. J was trimmed by 4 bases and V by 1 base; bases with no gene match: 11. The CDR3 runs 17 residues. Germline V gives CDR1 SGHRS, CDR2 YFSETQ. CDR3 in amino acids: CASSLSPSGSTPDTQYF. DNA for the CDR3: TGCGCCAGCAGCTTGTCACCTAGCGGGTCTACACCAGATACGCAGTATTTT.

This clone has only a few counts. The chain uses TRBV11-3 and TRBJ2-3, with D possibly TRBD2 on 5 matching bases. V lost 3 bases and J lost 1, with 11 bases in between. Germline loops: CDR1 SGHNT, CDR2 YENEEA. CDR3 length: 15 residues. CDR3 DNA: TGTGCCAGCAGCTTTCAGCGGTTTCGCACAGATACGCAGTATTTT. This sequence encodes CASSFQRFRTDTQYF.

The gene calls are TRBV4-1 and TRBJ2-3; D not certain. Germline V gene lookup returns CDR1 MGHRA and CDR2 YSYEKL. This CDR3 is built from 14 residues. V was cut by 2 bases and J by 3 bases, with 9 bases left in between. CDR3 amino acids: CASSQRTRTDTQYF. In DNA form, the CDR3 reads TGCGCCAGCAGCCAACGAACTCGGACAGATACGCAGTATTTT.

The CDR3 sequence is CASSAYSTNTGELFF. CDR3 sequence (DNA): TGTGCCAGCAGCGCATACTCGACGAACACCGGGGAGCTGTTTTTT. The rearrangement links TRBV11-3 to TRBJ2-2; no reliable D call. The CDR3 loop spans 15 amino acids. Germline V gives CDR1 SGHNT, CDR2 YENEEA. V was clipped by 5 bases and J by 0 bases, with 10 bases between them.

V is TRBV9 and J is TRBJ2-2, with D maybe TRBD2 (5 bases). CDR1 and CDR2 (germline): SGDLS, YYNGEE. This CDR3 has 17 amino acids. Trimming removed 0 bases from V and 5 bases from J, with 17 bases in between. CDR3 in DNA: TGTGCCAGCAGCGTAGGGGTCTCGCTAGCAGGTACCGGGGAGCTGTTTTTT. This sequence encodes CASSVGVSLAGTGELFF.

J is TRBJ1-1 and V is TRBV5-1; weak D call: TRBD1 (6 bases). The germline CDR1 and CDR2 sequences are SGHRS and YFSETQ. The CDR3 runs 13 residues. V lost 3 bases and J lost 4, with 10 bases in between. The CDR3 nucleotides read TGCGCCAGCAGCTCGTGGGGGCCCACTGAAGCTTTCTTT. It translates to CASSSWGPTEAFF.

CDR3 DNA sequence: TGTGCCAGCTCCGGACAGGGCAACTATGGCTACACCTTC. This sequence encodes CASSGQGNYGYTF. V gene TRBV27 combines with J gene TRBJ1-2, with TRBD1 matching 8 bases. With 8 bases clipped from V and 2 bases from J, the junction kept 4 bases outside the gene matches. Germline loops: CDR1 MNHEY, CDR2 SMNVEV (reference sequence). The CDR3 loop spans 13 amino acids.

The chain joins TRBV9 to TRBJ2-7, with D possibly matching TRBD2 (5 bases). The CDR3 has 16 amino acids. Germline V lookup: CDR1 SGDLS, CDR2 YYNGEE. V gave up 0 bases and J gave up 6 bases, with 19 bases separating them. The CDR3 DNA follows: TGTGCCAGCAGCGTAGCTACAAGCGGACCAGCCTCCGAGCAGTACTTC. As protein: CASSVATSGPASEQYF.

The gene calls are TRBV15 and TRBJ2-6; D is ambiguous. V was pared by 3 bases and J by 5 bases, with 5 bases between. The CDR3 length is 13 residues. In germline, CDR1 is LNHNV, CDR2 YYDKDF (reference sequence). The CDR3 here is CATSSLRANVLTF. The CDR3 bases are TGTGCCACCAGCAGCCTACGGGCCAACGTCCTGACTTTC.

V and J are TRBV7-8 and TRBJ1-5; no firm D call. Germline values: CDR1 SGHVS, CDR2 FQNEAQ. The CDR3 totals 15 residues. Trimming shortened V by 1 base and J by 5 bases, and 12 bases separated the two germline ends. CDR3 amino acids: CASSLGRGGYQPQHF. The DNA of the CDR3 is TGTGCCAGCAGCTTAGGGCGCGGCGGTTATCAGCCCCAGCATTTT.

V is TRBV4-1 and J is TRBJ2-1; D not resolved. V was trimmed by 0 bases and J by 8 bases, leaving 8 bases between them. CDR1 is MGHRA, CDR2 YSYEKL, per germline. The CDR3 runs to 13 residues. The CDR3 here is CASSQEYTDEQFF. The DNA for the CDR3 is TGCGCCAGCAGCCAAGAGTACACAGATGAGCAGTTCTTC.

The CDR3 spells CATSDSAVTYGYTF. DNA of the CDR3: TGTGCCACCAGTGATTCTGCAGTCACCTATGGCTACACCTTC. The rearrangement joins TRBV24-1 to TRBJ1-2; the D is unclear. V was clipped by 2 bases and J by 4 bases, with 10 bases between them. Germline values: CDR1 KGHDR, CDR2 SFDVKD. The CDR3 totals 14 residues.

The rearrangement links TRBV6-5 to TRBJ2-5; D is possibly TRBD1 (5 bases). Trimming cost V 0 bases and J 5 bases, with 16 bases left between them. Germline V gene sequence: CDR1 MNHEY, CDR2 SVGAGI. The CDR3 runs to 16 residues. CDR3 protein: CASSYSSSGFVETQYF. In DNA, the CDR3 is TGTGCCAGCAGTTACTCGTCCTCAGGGTTTGTTGAGACCCAGTACTTC.

The V gene is TRBV10-3, the J gene TRBJ1-6; 9 bases match TRBD1. Germline loops: CDR1 ENHRY, CDR2 SYGVKD. The CDR3 is 14 amino acids. Trimming cost V 2 bases and J 7 bases; bases outside gene matches: 0. The CDR3 here is CAISEGQGNSPLHF. CDR3 nucleotides: TGTGCCATCAGTGAGGGACAGGGGAATTCACCCCTCCACTTT.

The rearrangement uses TRBV7-9 and TRBJ1-2; possible D gene TRBD1, 5 bases. CDR3 length: 17 amino acids. The germline V gene encodes CDR1 SEHNR and CDR2 FQNEAQ (reference sequence). V was cut by 5 bases and J by 4 bases, with 23 bases left in between. The CDR3 protein is CASSIQGWGRHGYGYTF. In DNA, the CDR3 is TGTGCCAGCAGCATCCAGGGTTGGGGCAGACATGGCTATGGCTACACCTTC.

This chain joins TRBV7-2 and TRBJ2-1; maybe TRBD1 (6 bases). Trimming took off 4 bases at V and 10 bases at J, with 14 bases between the two ends. CDR1 and CDR2 from the germline V gene are SGHTA and FQGNSA. The CDR3 covers 13 residues. The CDR3 DNA reads as TGTGCCAGCAGCTATCCAGGGGATCGAGAGCAGTTCTTC. It yields the protein CASSYPGDREQFF.